The sample holds one count of the clone carrying this T cell receptor (beta chain). This study enrolled people aged about 18 to 90 from approximately 24 US geographic areas. Cohort 3 donors counted as recovered after two negative PCRs, clearance, or resolved symptoms. With 2 bases clipped from V and 2 bases from J, the junction kept 6 bases outside the gene matches. The CDR3 runs 15 residues. Per germline, CDR1 GTSNPN and CDR2 SVGIG (reference sequence). Libraries were prepared by immunoSEQ multiplex PCR; TCRdb keeps only in-frame clonotypes and omits some of them. The sample yields 330,000 or so clones, more than 75% seen once. This record comes from a study of blood T cell repertoires in COVID-19. On the study more broadly: Some COVID-19 samples were acute and others convalescent; all came from the United States, Italy and Spain.

This sequence was found in a woman aged 25 to 39 who had recovered from COVID-19. J is TRBJ2-1 and V is TRBV30; 7 bases align to TRBD1. Sequenced sample: PBMCs or T cells enriched from blood (not recorded which). The CDR3 loop is CAWSTGVTTYNEQFF. Written as DNA, the CDR3 is TGTGCCTGGAGTACAGGGGTGACTACCTACAATGAGCAGTTCTTC.